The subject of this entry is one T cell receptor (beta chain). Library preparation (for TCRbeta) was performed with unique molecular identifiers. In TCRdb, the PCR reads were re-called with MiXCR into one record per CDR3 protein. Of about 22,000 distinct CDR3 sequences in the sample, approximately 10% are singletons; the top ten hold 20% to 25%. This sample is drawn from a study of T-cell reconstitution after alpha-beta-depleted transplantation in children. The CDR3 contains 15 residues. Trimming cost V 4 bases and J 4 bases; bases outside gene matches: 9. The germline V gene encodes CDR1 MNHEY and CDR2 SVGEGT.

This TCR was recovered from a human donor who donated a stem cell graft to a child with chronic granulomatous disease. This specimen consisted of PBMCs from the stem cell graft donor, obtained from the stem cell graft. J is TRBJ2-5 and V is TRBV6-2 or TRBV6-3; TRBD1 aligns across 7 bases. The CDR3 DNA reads TGTGCCAGCAGTTCTTCAGGGGGTTTAGGAGAGACCCAGTACTTC. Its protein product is CASSSSGGLGETQYF.